Listed below are T cell receptor beta chains from one sample, sequenced in a study of shared clonotypes between healthy human individuals. Only in-frame clones appear in the TCRdb table, and some are missing; sequencing was by immunoSEQ multiplex PCR. This sample has some 1,100,000 clones; 70% to 80% occur once, and the top ten carry 0.52%. Sequencing was performed on memory CD4+ T cells from PBMCs. The receptors stem from a man aged 18 to 30 in good health. Some clones in this sample may be carry-over from other donors' samples. The CDR3 runs from the conserved cysteine through the conserved F or W. Fields, in order: D gene, V gene, clone size, CDR3 length, J gene, CDR3 DNA, CDR3 protein. D genes are given only for firm matches. Some rows have no size entry. The others give once, few or many, or a class for an expanded clone.

d_gene: -; v_gene: TRBV27; abundance: -; len: 18; j_gene: TRBJ2-7; CDR3nt: TGTGCCAGCAGTTTATTTGTATCCGGATCAAGTGGCTCCTACGAGCAGTACTTC; CDR3aa: CASSLFVSGSSGSYEQYF
d_gene: TRBD1; v_gene: TRBV7-9; abundance: -; len: 15; j_gene: TRBJ2-7; CDR3nt: TGTGCCAGCAGCTTACAGGACAGGTTATTCTACGAGCAGTACTTC; CDR3aa: CASSLQDRLFYEQYF
d_gene: -; v_gene: TRBV19; abundance: many; len: 15; j_gene: TRBJ1-2; CDR3nt: TGTGCCAGTAGTCCAGGCGGACAGCCGAACTATGGCTACACCTTC; CDR3aa: CASSPGGQPNYGYTF
d_gene: TRBD1; v_gene: TRBV27; abundance: few; len: 15; j_gene: TRBJ1-2; CDR3nt: TGTGCCAGCAGTTTAGCAGGGACAGGGGGGTATGGCTACACCTTC; CDR3aa: CASSLAGTGGYGYTF
d_gene: TRBD1; v_gene: TRBV5-1; abundance: -; len: 15; j_gene: TRBJ1-2; CDR3nt: TGCGCCAGCAGCTCGAGGGGACAGACTCAACTTGGCTACACCTTC; CDR3aa: CASSSRGQTQLGYTF
d_gene: TRBD2; v_gene: TRBV5-3; abundance: -; len: 16; j_gene: TRBJ2-2; CDR3nt: TGTGCCAGAAGCTTCGGACTAGCGGTGAACACCGGGGAGCTGTTTTTT; CDR3aa: CARSFGLAVNTGELFF
d_gene: TRBD2; v_gene: TRBV7-9; abundance: few; len: 19; j_gene: TRBJ2-7; CDR3nt: TGTGCCAGCAGCCTCACGCCGGGGGGTGGTAGCGGGAGCCCCTACGAGCAGTACTTC; CDR3aa: CASSLTPGGGSGSPYEQYF
d_gene: -; v_gene: TRBV7-8; abundance: -; len: 12; j_gene: TRBJ1-1; CDR3nt: TGTGCCAGCAGCTTAGGGGGGCCTGAAGCTTTCTTT; CDR3aa: CASSLGGPEAFF
d_gene: TRBD1; v_gene: TRBV7-8; abundance: -; len: 16; j_gene: TRBJ2-7; CDR3nt: TGTGCCAGCAGCTTAGCCGAGGGGGCGCCTTCGTACGAGCAGTACTTC; CDR3aa: CASSLAEGAPSYEQYF
d_gene: -; v_gene: TRBV7-9; abundance: -; len: 14; j_gene: TRBJ1-3; CDR3nt: TGTGCCAGCAGCCGCCGGGACCCTGGAAACACCATATATTTT; CDR3aa: CASSRRDPGNTIYF
d_gene: -; v_gene: TRBV6-5; abundance: once; len: 14; j_gene: TRBJ2-7; CDR3nt: TGTGCCAGCAGTTACGTACTAGGCGGCTACGAGCAGTACTTC; CDR3aa: CASSYVLGGYEQYF
d_gene: -; v_gene: TRBV13; abundance: few; len: 14; j_gene: TRBJ2-2; CDR3nt: TGTGCCAGCAGCTTAATCGGGAACACCGGGGAGCTGTTTTTT; CDR3aa: CASSLIGNTGELFF
d_gene: -; v_gene: TRBV28; abundance: -; len: 15; j_gene: TRBJ1-2; CDR3nt: TGTGCCAGCAGGCGTGGCAGGGGCGATAGTTATGGCTACACCTTC; CDR3aa: CASRRGRGDSYGYTF
d_gene: -; v_gene: TRBV25-1; abundance: -; len: 14; j_gene: TRBJ2-5; CDR3nt: TGTGCCAGCACTTTGTCGAGGGAGGTAGAGACCCAGTACTTC; CDR3aa: CASTLSREVETQYF
d_gene: TRBD2; v_gene: TRBV7-3; abundance: -; len: 17; j_gene: TRBJ2-1; CDR3nt: TGTGCCAGCAGCTCCCAAGTACTAGCGGGATATGAGAATGAGCAGTTCTTC; CDR3aa: CASSSQVLAGYENEQFF
d_gene: TRBD2; v_gene: TRBV4-1; abundance: once; len: 15; j_gene: TRBJ2-1; CDR3nt: TGCGCCAGCAGCCTCACTAGCGGGAGGTCCTATGAGCAGTTCTTC; CDR3aa: CASSLTSGRSYEQFF
d_gene: -; v_gene: TRBV4-1; abundance: -; len: 15; j_gene: TRBJ2-2; CDR3nt: TGCGCCAGCAGTCGGGGACCCTCGATGGCCGGGGAGCTGTTTTTT; CDR3aa: CASSRGPSMAGELFF
d_gene: TRBD1; v_gene: TRBV19; abundance: once; len: 15; j_gene: TRBJ1-3; CDR3nt: TGTGCCAGTAGTAAGGGACAGACCTCTGGAAACACCATATATTTT; CDR3aa: CASSKGQTSGNTIYF
d_gene: -; v_gene: TRBV11-2; abundance: -; len: 12; j_gene: TRBJ2-1; CDR3nt: TGTGCCAGCAGCCCCCCCGGGAGTGAGCAGTTCTTC; CDR3aa: CASSPPGSEQFF
d_gene: -; v_gene: TRBV6-1; abundance: -; len: 16; j_gene: TRBJ1-3; CDR3nt: TGTGCCAGCAGTGAATATCGGGCGATCTCTGGAAACACCATATATTTT; CDR3aa: CASSEYRAISGNTIYF
d_gene: TRBD1; v_gene: TRBV19; abundance: -; len: 17; j_gene: TRBJ1-1; CDR3nt: TGTGCCAGTAGTTATCCGACCCAGGGGGCAGAGAACACTGAAGCTTTCTTT; CDR3aa: CASSYPTQGAENTEAFF
d_gene: -; v_gene: TRBV6-5; abundance: -; len: 15; j_gene: TRBJ2-1; CDR3nt: TGTGCCAGCAGTTACAAGGGAAGCTCCTACAATGAGCAGTTCTTC; CDR3aa: CASSYKGSSYNEQFF
d_gene: TRBD2; v_gene: TRBV29-1; abundance: -; len: 14; j_gene: TRBJ2-3; CDR3nt: TGCAGCGTTGAACTAGCGGGAGTTACAGATACGCAGTATTTT; CDR3aa: CSVELAGVTDTQYF
d_gene: -; v_gene: TRBV18; abundance: -; len: 14; j_gene: TRBJ1-5; CDR3nt: TGTGCCAGCTCACCGGGACGGGATGATCAGCCCCAGCATTTT; CDR3aa: CASSPGRDDQPQHF
d_gene: TRBD2; v_gene: TRBV18; abundance: -; len: 18; j_gene: TRBJ2-6; CDR3nt: TGTGCCAGCTCACCTCGACTAGCGGGAGACTCGGGGGCCAACGTCCTGACTTTC; CDR3aa: CASSPRLAGDSGANVLTF
d_gene: -; v_gene: TRBV28; abundance: few; len: 15; j_gene: TRBJ1-2; CDR3nt: TGTGCCAGCAGTTTAGGAGGGCTCGCTCACTATGGCTACACCTTC; CDR3aa: CASSLGGLAHYGYTF
d_gene: -; v_gene: TRBV4-3; abundance: -; len: 16; j_gene: TRBJ1-5; CDR3nt: TGCGCCAGCAGCCCTTCCCCCGGGTCCGAGTTTGGGCCCCAGCATTTT; CDR3aa: CASSPSPGSEFGPQHF
d_gene: -; v_gene: TRBV11-2; abundance: many; len: 14; j_gene: TRBJ1-5; CDR3nt: TGTGCCAGCAGCTTATCAGATAGCAATCAGCCCCAGCATTTT; CDR3aa: CASSLSDSNQPQHF
d_gene: TRBD1; v_gene: TRBV2; abundance: few; len: 14; j_gene: TRBJ1-5; CDR3nt: TGTGCCAGCAGTGATGACAGGGGGCCACAGCCCCAGCATTTT; CDR3aa: CASSDDRGPQPQHF
d_gene: TRBD1; v_gene: TRBV5-1; abundance: -; len: 15; j_gene: TRBJ2-7; CDR3nt: TGCGCCAGCAGCTTGGGGGACAGTGACTCCTACGAGCAGTACTTC; CDR3aa: CASSLGDSDSYEQYF
d_gene: TRBD2; v_gene: TRBV5-6; abundance: once; len: 17; j_gene: TRBJ2-3; CDR3nt: TGTGCCAGCAGCTCCCGACTAGCGGCACCGACGGCGGATACGCAGTATTTT; CDR3aa: CASSSRLAAPTADTQYF
d_gene: TRBD2; v_gene: TRBV5-4; abundance: -; len: 16; j_gene: TRBJ2-7; CDR3nt: TGTGCCAGCAGCTTGGCGGGGGGGACATCGGGCTACGAGCAGTACTTC; CDR3aa: CASSLAGGTSGYEQYF
d_gene: -; v_gene: TRBV7-3; abundance: -; len: 13; j_gene: TRBJ1-2; CDR3nt: TGTGCCAGCAGCTTAAACGGCAGGGAGGGCTACACCTTC; CDR3aa: CASSLNGREGYTF
d_gene: -; v_gene: TRBV2; abundance: once; len: 11; j_gene: TRBJ2-4; CDR3nt: TGTGCCAGCAGTGAGAAAAACATTCAGTACTTC; CDR3aa: CASSEKNIQYF
d_gene: -; v_gene: TRBV5-1; abundance: -; len: 13; j_gene: TRBJ1-1; CDR3nt: TGCGCCAGCAGTTTTCAGGGAAACACTGAAGCTTTCTTT; CDR3aa: CASSFQGNTEAFF
d_gene: -; v_gene: TRBV27; abundance: once; len: 14; j_gene: TRBJ1-5; CDR3nt: TGTGCCAGCAGCACTAGAACGACCGATCAGCCCCAGCATTTT; CDR3aa: CASSTRTTDQPQHF
d_gene: -; v_gene: TRBV6-6; abundance: -; len: 15; j_gene: TRBJ1-2; CDR3nt: TGTGCCAGCAGTTACGGGGGTGACCCGGGGTATGGCTACACCTTC; CDR3aa: CASSYGGDPGYGYTF
d_gene: TRBD2; v_gene: TRBV7-3; abundance: once; len: 14; j_gene: TRBJ2-3; CDR3nt: TGTGCCAGCAGCAGCGGGGGGAGCACAGATACGCAGTATTTT; CDR3aa: CASSSGGSTDTQYF
d_gene: -; v_gene: TRBV14; abundance: few; len: 13; j_gene: TRBJ2-1; CDR3nt: TGTGCCAGCAGCCCCCTACAGGTCGATGAGCAGTTCTTC; CDR3aa: CASSPLQVDEQFF
d_gene: -; v_gene: TRBV2; abundance: once; len: 12; j_gene: TRBJ2-2; CDR3nt: TGTGCCAGCAGTGACGTGGGCGGGGAGCTGTTTTTT; CDR3aa: CASSDVGGELFF
d_gene: TRBD1; v_gene: TRBV11-3; abundance: -; len: 13; j_gene: TRBJ2-3; CDR3nt: TGTGCCAGCAGCGCCCAGACAGGGACTACGCAGTATTTT; CDR3aa: CASSAQTGTTQYF